These 23 T cell receptor beta chains came from one sample sequenced in a study of blood T cell repertoires in COVID-19. The table came from immunoSEQ multiplex PCR; TCRdb's copy has only in-frame clones and leaves some out. The sample lists 300,000 to 400,000 clones, about 89% occurring once. The specimen sequenced was PBMCs or T cells enriched from blood (not recorded which). These receptor sequences come from a man between 60 and 70 years old who had recovered from COVID-19.

The chain couples TRBV18 to TRBJ1-1; 7 bases match TRBD1. Trimming cost V 8 bases and J 7 bases; bases outside gene matches: 16. Germline lookup yields CDR1 KGHSH and CDR2 LQKENI. The CDR3 has 15 residues. In DNA form, the CDR3 reads TGTGCCAGCCATAATACCGGGGACAGAAGATTTGAAGCTTTCTTT. It is translated as CASHNTGDRRFEAFF.

The rearrangement links TRBV6-5 to TRBJ1-1; 11 bases match TRBD1. The CDR3 consists of 16 residues. Germline lookup yields CDR1 MNHEY and CDR2 SVGAGI. Trimming took 2 bases from V and 5 from J; bases not matched to a gene: 7. The CDR3 DNA reads as TGTGCCAGCAGTTACGGGTTTGGGACAGGGGGGACTGAAGCTTTCTTT. Its translation is CASSYGFGTGGTEAFF.

The rearrangement joins TRBV30 to TRBJ2-3; TRBD2 agrees at 7 bases. V was pared by 0 bases and J by 5 bases, with 8 bases of the junction left unmatched. This CDR3 comprises 15 residues. CDR1 and CDR2 from the germline V gene are GTSNPN and SVGIG (reference sequence). The CDR3 protein is CAWSVGGSGGDTQYF. The CDR3 bases are TGTGCCTGGAGTGTAGGCGGATCGGGGGGAGATACGCAGTATTTT.

This clone was picked up one time. CDR3 region: CASSYLTNEKLFF. CDR3 bases: TGTGCCAGCAGCTACCTCACAAATGAAAAACTGTTTTTT. This chain uses TRBV3-1 (or the pseudogene TRBV3-2) with TRBJ1-4; D is uncertain. The CDR3 is 13 residues long. V gave up 5 bases and J gave up 5 bases, with 9 bases separating them. Germline CDR1 LGHDT, CDR2 YNNKEL (reference sequence).

This clone was seen more than once but under ten times. The CDR3 nucleotides are TGTGCCAGCAGTTACGTAGAGACGAACACCGGGGAGCTGTTTTTT. It specifies CASSYVETNTGELFF. The chain employs TRBV6-5 and TRBJ2-2; no clear D. The length of the CDR3 is 15 residues. Germline V CDR1 and CDR2: MNHEY, SVGAGI. V lost 2 bases to trimming and J lost 0 bases, with 7 bases between them.

V usage is TRBV28 and J usage is TRBJ2-2, with 7 bases identical to TRBD1. V gave up 5 bases and J gave up 4 bases; unmatched junction bases: 7. Per the germline V gene, CDR1 is MDHEN and CDR2 is SYDVKM. The CDR3 is made up of 15 amino acids. The CDR3 reads CASSPFDRATGELFF. The CDR3 region has the DNA TGTGCCAGCAGTCCTTTTGACAGGGCCACCGGGGAGCTGTTTTTT.

CDR3 residues: CASSKAGVGNYGYTF. The CDR3 bases are TGTGCCAGTAGTAAGGCCGGGGTAGGTAACTATGGCTACACCTTC. This chain links TRBV19 with TRBJ1-2; D is undetermined. Germline-derived CDR1 and CDR2 are LNHDA and SQIVND (reference sequence). The CDR3 length is 15 residues. V gave up 4 bases and J gave up 1 base, with 13 bases separating them.

The chain joins TRBV5-5 to TRBJ2-1; D is possibly TRBD1 (6 bases). CDR1 and CDR2 from the germline V gene are SGHKS and YYEKEE (reference sequence). CDR3 length: 14 amino acids. Trimming left V 4 bases short and J 6 bases short, with 14 bases between. The CDR3 spells CASSPQGQINEQFF. The CDR3 DNA reads TGTGCCAGCAGCCCTCAGGGGCAGATCAATGAGCAGTTCTTC.

Concerning this clone: The same CDR3 arises from other DNA sequences in this sample as well. The chain employs TRBV18 and TRBJ1-4; TRBD1 matches 8 bases. The length of the CDR3 is 14 residues. The V gene end was trimmed by 2 bases and the J gene end by 8 bases; junction bases not matched to a gene: 4. Per germline, CDR1 KGHSH and CDR2 LQKENI. For the CDR3, the DNA is TGTGCCAGCTCACCAGGACAGGGTAACGAAAAACTGTTTTTT. Translation: CASSPGQGNEKLFF. Combining the CDR3 with reference TRBV18 and TRBJ1-4 gives the whole variable domain NAGVMQNPRHLVRRRGQEARLRCSPMKGHSHVYWYRQLPEEGLKFMVYLQKENIIDESGMPKERFSAEFPKEGPSILRIQQVVRGDSAAYFCASSPGQGNEKLFFGSGTQLSVL.

This clone turned up a few times. This sequence joins TRBV3-1 (or the pseudogene TRBV3-2) and TRBJ2-3, with 8 positions matching TRBD1. Germline loops: CDR1 LGHDT, CDR2 YNNKEL (reference sequence). With 0 bases clipped from V and 6 bases from J, the junction kept 11 bases outside the gene matches. The CDR3 runs 17 residues. The CDR3 protein is CASSQDPAGGIYDTQYF. The CDR3 region has the DNA TGTGCCAGCAGCCAAGATCCGGCAGGGGGCATATATGATACGCAGTATTTT.

This sequence joins TRBV12-3 or TRBV12-4 and TRBJ2-2; D uncertain. The CDR3 consists of 13 residues. The V end was cut by 4 bases, the J end by 4 bases, with 7 bases between. Here the CDR3 DNA reads TGTGCCAGCAGTTCAACCGGCACCGGGGAGCTGTTTTTT. It yields the protein CASSSTGTGELFF.

A single count supports this clone. The same CDR3 also results from other DNA sequences found in this sample. The rearrangement links TRBV7-9 to TRBJ2-5; TRBD1 might be the D (6 bases). The CDR3 covers 13 residues. Per germline, CDR1 SEHNR and CDR2 FQNEAQ (reference sequence). The germline V and J ends were trimmed by 4 bases and 3 bases, with 9 bases remaining between them. The CDR3 DNA sequence: TGTGCCAGCAGCTATGCAGGGGAAGAGACCCAGTACTTC. Amino acids: CASSYAGEETQYF.

The gene calls are TRBV9 and TRBJ2-3; TRBD2 aligns across 13 bases. CDR1 and CDR2 (germline): SGDLS, YYNGEE. The J segment lost 2 bases and the V segment lost 2 bases, leaving 11 bases of the junction unmatched. This CDR3 is 19 amino acids long. The CDR3 DNA follows: TGTGCCAGCAGCGTGACTAGCGGGAGGTCCTGGGCCCCCACAGATACGCAGTATTTT. Residues: CASSVTSGRSWAPTDTQYF.

The gene calls are TRBV7-8 and TRBJ2-1; TRBD2 matches at 12 bases. The trim removed 3 bases at V and 8 bases at J, leaving 5 bases unmatched. Per germline, CDR1 SGHVS and CDR2 FQNEAQ. The CDR3 is 15 residues long. This CDR3 is CASSFWTSGTHEQFF. CDR3 bases: TGTGCCAGCAGCTTCTGGACTAGCGGGACGCATGAGCAGTTCTTC.

DNA for the CDR3: TGTGCCAGCAGCAATCTAGGTCAGGGCCGGACGCAGTATTTT. Its translation: CASSNLGQGRTQYF. The gene calls are TRBV3-1 (or the pseudogene TRBV3-2) and TRBJ2-3; possible D gene TRBD1, 5 bases. Looked up from germline, CDR1 is LGHDT and CDR2 is YNNKEL (reference sequence). Trimming removed 5 bases at V and 9 bases at J, with 18 bases between. This CDR3 has 14 amino acids.

The J gene is TRBJ2-7, the V gene TRBV5-6, with D possibly TRBD2 on 5 matching bases. Germline CDR1 and CDR2: SGHDT and YYEEEE. The CDR3 consists of 14 residues. The V gene lost 1 base and the J gene lost 1 base, with 9 bases spanning the gap. The CDR3: CASSLTRQSYEQYF. For the CDR3, the DNA is TGTGCCAGCAGCTTGACTAGGCAGTCCTACGAGCAGTACTTC. The variable domain in full, completed from reference TRBV5-6 and TRBJ2-7, reads DAGVTQSPTHLIKTRGQQVTLRCSPKSGHDTVSWYQQALGQGPQFIFQYYEEEERQRGNFPDRFSGHQFPNYSSELNVNALLLGDSALYLCASSLTRQSYEQYFGPGTRLTVT.

The chain combines TRBV7-3 with TRBJ2-1; TRBD2 matches at 7 bases. After removal of 3 bases from V and 2 bases from J, the junction contained 1 base not matched to a gene. CDR1 is SGHTA, CDR2 FQGTGA, per germline. The CDR3 extends over 14 amino acids. DNA for the CDR3: TGTGCCAGCAGCTTCGGGGGGACCTACAATGAGCAGTTCTTC. As protein: CASSFGGTYNEQFF.

The chain couples TRBV7-2 to TRBJ2-7; 14 nucleotides agree with TRBD2. CDR3 length: 16 residues. With V trimmed by 0 bases and J by 9 bases, 7 bases remained unmatched. Germline V gene data show CDR1 as SGHTA and CDR2 as FQGNSA. CDR3 coding DNA: TGTGCCAGCAGCTTAGCCTCTGGGACTAGCGGGGGTATGCAGTACTTC. It encodes CASSLASGTSGGMQYF.

Here the CDR3 DNA reads TGTGCCAGCAGCTCCGGGACAGGGCGACATTCACCCCTCCACTTT. This encodes CASSSGTGRHSPLHF. V gene TRBV7-9 combines with J gene TRBJ1-6; 9 bases fit TRBD1. V was clipped by 4 bases and J by 8 bases; unmatched bases: 6. The germline gives CDR1 SEHNR, CDR2 FQNEAQ (reference sequence). The CDR3 sequence is 15 residues long.

The V and J genes are TRBV7-8 and TRBJ2-7, with 9 bases that match TRBD2. V lost 8 bases to trimming and J lost 4 bases; unmatched junction nucleotides: 12. There are 15 residues in the CDR3. CDR1 is SGHVS, CDR2 FQNEAQ, per germline. For the CDR3, the DNA is TGTGCCAGCGGACGCGAGGCGGGAGGGCCGTACGAGCAGTACTTC. Its protein is CASGREAGGPYEQYF. The variable domain in full, completed from reference TRBV7-8 and TRBJ2-7, reads GAGVSQSPRYKVAKRGQDVALRCDPISGHVSLFWYQQALGQGPEFLTYFQNEAQLDKSGLPSDRFFAERPEGSVSTLKIQRTQQEDSAVYLCASGREAGGPYEQYFGPGTRLTVT.

V and J are TRBV19 and TRBJ2-7; D possibly corresponds to TRBD2 (5 bases). This CDR3 is built from 14 residues. Germline V gene lookup returns CDR1 LNHDA and CDR2 SQIVND (reference sequence). V shed 5 bases and J shed 5 bases, with 16 bases lying between them. CDR3 sequence reads: CASSRDPQADEQYF. In nucleotides, the CDR3 is TGTGCCAGTAGTCGGGATCCTCAGGCCGACGAGCAGTACTTC. Together with reference TRBV19 and TRBJ2-7, the CDR3 gives the full variable domain: DGGITQSPKYLFRKEGQNVTLSCEQNLNHDAMYWYRQDPGQGLRLIYYSQIVNDFQKGDIAEGYSVSREKKESFPLTVTSAQKNPTAFYLCASSRDPQADEQYFGPGTRLTVT.

CDR3 residues: CASSYLVSSYNEQFF. The CDR3 DNA reads TGTGCCAGCAGCTACCTCGTGAGCTCCTACAATGAGCAGTTCTTC. This chain uses TRBV7-2 with TRBJ2-1; D unclear. Trimming shortened V by 4 bases and J by 0 bases, and 10 bases separated the two germline ends. Germline V gene data show CDR1 as SGHTA and CDR2 as FQGNSA. The length of the CDR3 is 15 residues.

The chain combines TRBV7-2 with TRBJ2-3, with 8 bases matching TRBD2. CDR1 is SGHTA, CDR2 FQGNSA, per germline. The CDR3 sequence is 16 residues long. V gave up 5 bases and J gave up 4 bases; unmatched junction bases: 11. The CDR3 DNA follows: TGTGCCAGCAGCCCTAGGGCGGGAGGCGGGGCAGATACGCAGTATTTT. Residues: CASSPRAGGGADTQYF.